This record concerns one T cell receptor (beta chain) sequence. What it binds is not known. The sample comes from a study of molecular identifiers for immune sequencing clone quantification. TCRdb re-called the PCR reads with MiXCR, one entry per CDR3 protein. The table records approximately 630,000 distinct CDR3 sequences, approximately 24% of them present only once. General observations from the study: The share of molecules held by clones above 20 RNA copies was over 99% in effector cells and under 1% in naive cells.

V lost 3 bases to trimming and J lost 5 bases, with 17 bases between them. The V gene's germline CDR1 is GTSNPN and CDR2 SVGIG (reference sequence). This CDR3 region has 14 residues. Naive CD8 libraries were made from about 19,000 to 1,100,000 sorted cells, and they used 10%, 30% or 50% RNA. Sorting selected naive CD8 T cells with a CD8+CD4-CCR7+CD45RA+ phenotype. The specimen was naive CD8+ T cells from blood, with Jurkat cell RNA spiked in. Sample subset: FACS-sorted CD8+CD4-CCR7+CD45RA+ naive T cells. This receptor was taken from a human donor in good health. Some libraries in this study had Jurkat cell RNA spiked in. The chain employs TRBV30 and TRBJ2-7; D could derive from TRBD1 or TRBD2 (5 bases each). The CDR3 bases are TGTGCCTGGAGCCCCGGGGCGTCTCCCAACGAGCAGTACTTC. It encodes CAWSPGASPNEQYF.